This T cell receptor (beta chain) was sequenced in a study of Ad26.COV2.S vaccination and SARS-CoV-2 variants. V lost 4 bases to trimming and J lost 5 bases; unmatched junction nucleotides: 3. Germline V gene data show CDR1 as SNHLY and CDR2 as FYNNEI. This CDR3 comprises 13 residues. This clone has more than one count but fewer than ten. Some clones are missing from TCRdb's copy, which holds only in-frame ones; the method was immunoSEQ multiplex PCR. Here the sample spans approximately 300,000 clones, roughly 80% being singletons. Treatment defined: some 20 received Ad26.COV2.S at low or high dose, single or two shots; about 5 received placebo; per-sample allocation not given. Day 63 after the first vaccine or placebo injection was the time point for sampling.

The origin of this receptor is a person aged 18-60 years who received the Ad26.COV2.S COVID-19 vaccine or a placebo. Material: peripheral blood, obtained in a trial of Ad26.COV2.S vaccine versus placebo. J is TRBJ1-1 and V is TRBV2; 8 bases fit TRBD1. In DNA form, the CDR3 reads TGTGCCAGCAGTGGACAGGGGAGGACTGAAGCTTTCTTT. As protein: CASSGQGRTEAFF.